The 16 T cell receptor beta chains listed next were all sequenced from one sample in a study of T cell changes during pregnancy in multiple sclerosis. Clones were sequenced by immunoSEQ multiplex PCR, and TCRdb holds only the in-frame ones, with some missing. The table lists about 97,000 clones, 91% of them singletons, with around 3.2% in the top ten. The starting material was peripheral blood, obtained in the second trimester of pregnancy. The source is a female donor with multiple sclerosis, enrolled in a pregnancy study.

The chain uses TRBV19 and TRBJ2-1; TRBD2 might be the D (5 bases). Germline V CDR1 and CDR2: LNHDA, SQIVND (reference sequence). CDR3 length equals 15 residues. V was shortened by 3 bases and J by 0 bases, with 9 bases between the two germline ends. The CDR3 DNA reads as TGTGCCAGTAGTATTGAGGGAAGCTCCTACAATGAGCAGTTCTTC. Protein: CASSIEGSSYNEQFF.

This rearrangement joins TRBV19 to TRBJ1-2; maybe TRBD1 (6 bases). The V end lost 5 bases, the J end lost 8 bases, and 15 bases lay between the germline ends. The V gene's germline CDR1 is LNHDA and CDR2 SQIVND (reference sequence). The CDR3 runs to 13 residues. The CDR3 DNA reads TGTGCCAGTAGTCCTCGGGCGACAGGCGGCTACACCTTC. Its protein product is CASSPRATGGYTF.

This sequence joins TRBV7-9 and TRBJ1-2; 8 bases align to TRBD1. Germline-derived CDR1 and CDR2 are SEHNR and FQNEAQ (reference sequence). The CDR3 covers 15 residues. Trimming at V came to 0 bases and at J to 2 bases, leaving 2 bases not matched to a gene. This chain's CDR3 is CASSLAAGGNYGYTF. The CDR3 nucleotides are TGTGCCAGCAGCTTAGCGGCAGGGGGCAACTATGGCTACACCTTC.

This chain links TRBV5-4 with TRBJ2-7, with 10 bases matching TRBD2. This CDR3 is built from 15 residues. The V gene's germline CDR1 is SGHNT and CDR2 YYREEE (reference sequence). With V trimmed by 2 bases and J by 6 bases, 8 bases remained unmatched. CDR3: CASSFIAGGTSEQYF. DNA for the CDR3: TGTGCCAGCAGCTTCATAGCGGGAGGCACCTCCGAGCAGTACTTC.

The J gene is TRBJ2-3, the V gene TRBV15; no clear D gene. This CDR3 region has 13 residues. Germline V gives CDR1 LNHNV, CDR2 YYDKDF (reference sequence). The V end was cut by 1 base, the J end by 4 bases, with 6 bases between. The CDR3 loop reads CATSRAVADTQYF. The CDR3 nucleotides are TGTGCCACCAGCAGAGCAGTCGCAGATACGCAGTATTTT.

The V call is TRBV19, the J call TRBJ1-2, with a tentative D call TRBD1 (5 bases). The CDR3 runs 15 residues. CDR1 LNHDA and CDR2 SQIVND come from the germline V gene (reference sequence). The germline V and J ends were trimmed by 9 bases and 4 bases, with 21 bases remaining between them. The CDR3 region is CASFNRNRAPYGYTF. Here the CDR3 DNA reads TGTGCCAGCTTCAACAGGAACCGGGCTCCCTATGGCTACACCTTC.

CDR3 protein: CASSAGEETQYF. The CDR3 bases are TGCGCCAGCAGCGCCGGGGAAGAGACCCAGTACTTC. The chain carries TRBV5-1 and TRBJ2-5; maybe TRBD2 (5 bases). CDR1 is SGHRS, CDR2 YFSETQ, per germline. V was trimmed by 4 bases and J by 3 bases, leaving 7 bases between them. This CDR3 is 12 amino acids long. Full variable domain (outside the CDR3, taken from reference TRBV5-1 and TRBJ2-5): KAGVTQTPRYLIKTRGQQVTLSCSPISGHRSVSWYQQTPGQGLQFLFEYFSETQRNKGNFPGRFSGRQFSNSRSEMNVSTLELGDSALYLCASSAGEETQYFGPGTRLLVL.

The chain employs TRBV6-1 and TRBJ1-2; no clear D. Germline CDR1 is MNHNS and CDR2 is SASEGT. V was trimmed by 0 bases and J by 1 base, leaving 6 bases between them. CDR3 size: 14 residues. As DNA, the CDR3 is TGTGCCAGCAGTGAAGCGAACGGTAACTATGGCTACACCTTC. Its translation is CASSEANGNYGYTF.

The sample holds one count of this clone. V is TRBV10-2 and J is TRBJ2-2, with no clear D. Trimming took 10 bases from V and 0 from J, leaving 9 bases between them. Germline CDR1 is WSHSY and CDR2 is SAAADI. There are 13 residues in the CDR3. This chain's CDR3 is CAITTPNTGELFF. In DNA, the CDR3 is TGCGCCATCACTACCCCGAACACCGGGGAGCTGTTTTTT.

This chain joins TRBV28 and TRBJ2-5, with 10 bases that match TRBD1. CDR1 and CDR2 from the germline V gene are MDHEN and SYDVKM. The CDR3 contains 15 residues. Trimming took 6 bases from V and 5 from J; bases not matched to a gene: 9. Written as DNA, the CDR3 is TGTGCCAGCAGGGGTCAGGGACAGGGGAGGGAGACCCAGTACTTC. It codes for CASRGQGQGRETQYF.

The chain uses TRBV29-1 and TRBJ2-5; maybe TRBD1 (5 bases). Germline values: CDR1 SQVTM, CDR2 ANQGSEA. This CDR3 has 13 amino acids. Trimming took 8 bases from V and 4 from J, leaving 17 bases between them. Written as DNA, the CDR3 is TGCAGCCAGAGCCCAGGGCAGGGAGAGACCCAGTACTTC. It yields the protein CSQSPGQGETQYF.

The chain has TRBV7-6 and TRBJ2-1; D is unclear. This CDR3 comprises 14 residues. Germline values: CDR1 SGHVS, CDR2 FNYEAQ. Between the trimmed V and J ends, which lost 0 bases and 4 bases, there was a span of 7 bases. The CDR3 loop reads CASSLAADYNEQFF. For the CDR3, the DNA is TGTGCCAGCAGCTTAGCGGCGGATTACAATGAGCAGTTCTTC.

This clone was detected only a few times. The CDR3 region is CASSLARAITDTQYF. The CDR3 DNA reads as TGTGCCAGCAGCTTAGCGAGGGCTATCACAGATACGCAGTATTTT. The rearrangement uses TRBV7-2 and TRBJ2-3; D might be TRBD2 (5 bases). The CDR3 totals 15 residues. CDR1 and CDR2 from the germline V gene are SGHTA and FQGNSA. V was shortened by 0 bases and J by 2 bases, with 9 bases between the two germline ends.

The chain is built from TRBV6-6 and TRBJ2-7; 7 bases match TRBD1. The germline V gene has CDR1 MNHNY and CDR2 SVGAGI (reference sequence). With 5 bases clipped from V and 3 bases from J, the junction kept 7 bases outside the gene matches. The CDR3 has 14 residues. This CDR3 is CASSPPGQSYEQYF. CDR3 coding DNA: TGTGCCAGCAGTCCTCCGGGACAGAGCTACGAGCAGTACTTC.

The chain is built from TRBV11-3 and TRBJ2-7; D uncertain. Germline loops: CDR1 SGHNT, CDR2 YENEEA. Trimming removed 1 base at V and 9 bases at J, with 10 bases between. The CDR3 is 12 amino acids. This CDR3 reads CASSLGGTLQYF. The DNA for the CDR3 is TGTGCCAGCAGCTTAGGAGGCACTCTGCAGTACTTC. The full variable domain, in which reference TRBV11-3 and TRBJ2-7 provide the parts outside the CDR3, is EAGVVQSPRYKIIEKKQPVAFWCNPISGHNTLYWYLQNLGQGPELLIRYENEEAVDDSQLPKDRFSAERLKGVDSTLKIQPAELGDSAVYLCASSLGGTLQYFGPGTRLTVT.

This clone was found once. CDR3 amino acids: CASSLGVADEQYF. The CDR3 nucleotides are TGTGCCAGCAGTTTAGGGGTAGCGGACGAGCAGTACTTC. The chain couples TRBV27 to TRBJ2-7; D possibly corresponds to TRBD2 (6 bases). Germline V gene data show CDR1 as MNHEY and CDR2 as SMNVEV (reference sequence). The CDR3 has 13 residues. The V end lost 2 bases, the J end lost 5 bases, and 10 bases lay between the germline ends.